The present T cell receptor beta chain was sequenced within a study of T cell repertoires in cytomegalovirus infection. TCRdb passed the reads through MiXCR, listing each CDR3 protein once. The sample has hundreds of thousands of distinct CDR3 sequences, approximately 25% seen once. The germline V gene has CDR1 SQVTM and CDR2 ANQGSEA. The V gene lost 3 bases and the J gene lost 5 bases, with 17 bases spanning the gap. CDR3 length equals 14 residues. V usage is TRBV29-1 and J usage is TRBJ2-7; D gene ambiguous. The sequenced material came from CD8+ T cells from PBMCs. This sequence was found in a human donor in good health (CMV status not recorded). Some clones in this sample may be carry-over from other donors' samples. CDR3 sequence: CSVDECGPTHEQYF. CDR3 DNA: TGCAGCGTTGATGAGTGTGGCCCCACTCACGAGCAGTACTTC.